This T cell receptor beta chain emerged from a study of blood T cell repertoires in COVID-19. Looking at the study overall: The United States, Italy and Spain were the sources of the acute and convalescent COVID-19 samples. T cells, B-cell-depleted T cells, or PBMCs supplied cDNA or gDNA.

Germline V lookup: CDR1 SGDLS, CDR2 YYNGEE. This CDR3 region has 15 residues. The V segment lost 3 bases and the J segment 6 bases; nucleotides outside the gene matches: 4. This clone was seen a single time. As originally analysed: For nucleated cells, counts were estimated from reference gene primer amplification. TCRdb's copy holds only in-frame clones and misses some; the assay was immunoSEQ multiplex PCR. Clone size and V and J calls were adopted from that table, with D and trimming inferred from the DNA. The sample yields 200,000 to 250,000 clones, 88% seen once. Cohorts were determined from participant-reported clinical history.

This sequence originates from a woman in her twenties or thirties who had been exposed to COVID-19. The sample was PBMCs or T cells enriched from blood (not recorded which). The chain recombines TRBV9 with TRBJ2-3; the match to TRBD2 covers 13 bases. CDR3 residues: CASSGTSGSWDTQYF. CDR3 DNA sequence: TGTGCCAGCAGCGGGACTAGCGGGAGTTGGGATACGCAGTATTTT.